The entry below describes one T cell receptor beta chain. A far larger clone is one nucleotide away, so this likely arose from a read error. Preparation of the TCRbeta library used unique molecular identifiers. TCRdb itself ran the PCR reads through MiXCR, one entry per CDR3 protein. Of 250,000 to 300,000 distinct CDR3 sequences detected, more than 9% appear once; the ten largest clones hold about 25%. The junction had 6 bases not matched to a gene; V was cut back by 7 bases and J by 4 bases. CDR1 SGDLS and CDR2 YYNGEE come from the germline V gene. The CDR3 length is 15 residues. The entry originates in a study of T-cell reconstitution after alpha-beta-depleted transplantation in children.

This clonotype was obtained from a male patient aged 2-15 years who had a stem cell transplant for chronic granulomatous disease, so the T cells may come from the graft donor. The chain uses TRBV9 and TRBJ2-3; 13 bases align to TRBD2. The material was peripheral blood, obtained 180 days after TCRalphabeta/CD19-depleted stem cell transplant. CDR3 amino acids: CASGPLAGGPDTQYF. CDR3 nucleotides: TGTGCCAGCGGCCCACTAGCGGGGGGGCCAGATACGCAGTATTTT.